This is a list of T cell receptor beta chains from one sample in a study of blood T cells in healthy people across ages. TCRdb independently ran MiXCR on the 5' RACE reads; one entry per CDR3 protein. The table shows approximately 1,100,000 distinct CDR3 sequences, with 40% to 50% occurring only once. The sequencing sample was made of blood. The receptor source for this set is a woman aged 60-75 years in good health. CDR3s include the opening cysteine and the closing phenylalanine or tryptophan. A D gene is named only where the DNA matches it firmly. Size is omitted from some rows. Given values are once, few, many or a class for expanded clones.

clone_size d_call j_call v_call cdr3_nt cdr3_aa
. TRBD2 TRBJ2-1 TRBV6-5 TGTGCCAGCAGCTTAACGCTAGCGGGAGCCTGGGCTGAGCAGTTCTTC CASSLTLAGAWAEQFF
few . TRBJ2-5 TRBV6-2/TRBV6-3 TGTGCCAGCAGTTACTTGGGGTCGGGAGAGACCCAGTACTTC CASSYLGSGETQYF
few . TRBJ2-4 TRBV7-3 TGTGCCAGCAGCTTAAGGGGGTCGGGCATTCAGTACTTC CASSLRGSGIQYF
. . TRBJ2-7 TRBV21-1 TGTGCCAGCAGCAAAGCTCGGACTAGCGGGACATACGAGCAGTACTTC CASSKARTSGTYEQYF
. TRBD1 TRBJ2-2 TRBV11-3 TGTGCCAGCAGCTCCACGACAGGGGGTGGGCTGTTTTTT CASSSTTGGGLFF
few . TRBJ1-2 TRBV6-2/TRBV6-3 TGTGCCAGCAGAGACTACAGCGGAGGCTATGGCTACACCTTC CASRDYSGGYGYTF
few . TRBJ2-3 TRBV6-1 TGTGCCAGCAGGACAGTTATGCCCCCTTATACGCAGTATTTT CASRTVMPPYTQYF
. . TRBJ2-6 TRBV7-9 TGTGCCAGCGCCGATTTACGAACCAACGTCCTGACTTTC CASADLRTNVLTF
few . TRBJ2-1 TRBV20-1 TGCAGTGCCATCCCCACATTGGACTCCTACAATGAGCAGTTCTTC CSAIPTLDSYNEQFF
. TRBD2 TRBJ2-5 TRBV12-3/TRBV12-4 TGTGCCAGCACGGGGGGGCAAGAGGCCCAGTACTTC CASTGGQEAQYF
. TRBD2 TRBJ2-1 TRBV28 TGTGCCAGCAGCCTAGCGGGAGCGGACGAGCAGTTCTTC CASSLAGADEQFF
. . TRBJ2-5 TRBV27 TGTGCCAGCAGACCGGGACGACAAGAGACCCAGTACTTC CASRPGRQETQYF
few . TRBJ2-1 TRBV12-5 TGTGCTAGTGGTTCTCCCACGGGGCTGACTTCCTACAATGAGCAGTTCTTC CASGSPTGLTSYNEQFF
few . TRBJ2-1 TRBV20-1 TGCAGTGCCACTTGGACGAGCAATGAGCAGTTCTTC CSATWTSNEQFF
. . TRBJ2-1 TRBV9 TGTGCCAGCAGCGCACATACGGAGCAGTTCTTC CASSAHTEQFF
few TRBD1 TRBJ1-1 TRBV2 TGTGCCAGCAGCAGGACGGGACAGAAGAACACTGAAGCTTTCTTT CASSRTGQKNTEAFF
few . TRBJ2-7 TRBV7-9 TGTGCCAGCAGCTTAGTGGCCACGAGTTGGGAGCAGTACTTC CASSLVATSWEQYF
. . TRBJ2-3 TRBV25-1 TGTGCCAGCAGTGCGGGACGGTTGTATTTT CASSAGRLYF
. . TRBJ2-1 TRBV6-5 TGTGCCAGCAGTTGGGACTTTAGCTCCTACAATGAGCAGTTCTTC CASSWDFSSYNEQFF
few TRBD2 TRBJ2-1 TRBV15 TGTGCCACCAGCAGTCCTAGCGGTACGGATGAGCAGTTCTTC CATSSPSGTDEQFF
. TRBD1 TRBJ2-3 TRBV9 TGTGCCAGCAGCCCCAGGACAGGACGAGATACGCAGTATTTT CASSPRTGRDTQYF
. TRBD2 TRBJ2-5 TRBV27 TGTGCCAGCAAGGGACTAGCGCTAGTAGAAGAGACCCAGTACTTC CASKGLALVEETQYF
. . TRBJ2-7 TRBV7-6 TGTGCCAGCAGCTTAGAGCCCTCAGGAAAAGAGGGCCAGTACTTC CASSLEPSGKEGQYF
. . TRBJ2-3 TRBV7-9 TGCGCCAGCAGCCAAGCTGGGGGGCGGCCAGATACGCAGTATTTT CASSQAGGRPDTQYF
. TRBD1 TRBJ2-7 TRBV20-1 TGCAGTGCTAGGGGTCTAGCCACAGGGGGCGAGCAGTACTTC CSARGLATGGEQYF
. . TRBJ2-1 TRBV11-2 TGTGCCAGCAGCTTAGATCAGGTTGAGGTCCCCTACAATGAGCAGTTCTTC CASSLDQVEVPYNEQFF
. TRBD2 TRBJ2-1 TRBV13 TGTGCCAGCAGCTTAGCAGACGGGTCTAGCGGGTCCTCTCTTAATGAGCAGTTCTTC CASSLADGSSGSSLNEQFF
few TRBD1 TRBJ2-1 TRBV29-1 TGCAGCGTTGAGGGGACAGGGGGAGAAAATGAGCAGTTCTTC CSVEGTGGENEQFF
few . TRBJ2-3 TRBV2 TGTGCCAGCAAAATGACTCCGGGACCCGTCACAGATACGCAGTATTTT CASKMTPGPVTDTQYF
. TRBD2 TRBJ2-3 TRBV7-2 TGTGCCAGCAGCTTACCCGGACTAGCGGGAGGTTTTGCAGATACGCAGTATTTT CASSLPGLAGGFADTQYF
. . TRBJ2-4 TRBV11-2 TGTGCCAGCAGCTTAACGGGGGTTGGCAAAAACATTCAGTACTTC CASSLTGVGKNIQYF
few . TRBJ2-5 TRBV24-1 TGTGCCACCAGTGACCAGCTAATGGGAGAGACCCAGTACTTC CATSDQLMGETQYF
. . TRBJ2-1 TRBV27 TGTGCCAGCAGTTTTCGCTCAGGGCTCCTCCAGGTCAATGAGCAGTTCTTC CASSFRSGLLQVNEQFF
. TRBD2 TRBJ2-3 TRBV6-4 TGTGCCAGCAGCGTAGCGGGAGTGGCAGATACGCAGTATTTT CASSVAGVADTQYF
. TRBD1 TRBJ2-5 TRBV2 TGTGCCAGCTCCGCCCTCAGGGGGCAAGAGACCCAGTACTTC CASSALRGQETQYF
few . TRBJ2-7 TRBV29-1 TGCAGCGTTGGTGGGGGCAATAACGAGCAGTACTTC CSVGGGNNEQYF
. . TRBJ2-7 TRBV7-2 TGTGCCAGCAGCTTAGATGCGACATCCATTTACGAGCAGTACTTC CASSLDATSIYEQYF
. . TRBJ2-1 TRBV7-2 TGTGCCAGCAGCTTAGCCCAGGCGGGCAATGAGCAGTTCTTC CASSLAQAGNEQFF
many . TRBJ2-4 TRBV29-1 TGCAGCGTTACGGGCAAAAACATTCAGTACTTC CSVTGKNIQYF
few . TRBJ1-1 TRBV12-3/TRBV12-4 TGTGCCAGCAGAAGGGACACCTGGAACACTGAAGCTTTCTTT CASRRDTWNTEAFF
many . TRBJ2-7 TRBV10-3 TGTGCCATCAGTGAGGGGGTTGTTTACGAGCAGTACTTC CAISEGVVYEQYF
. TRBD2 TRBJ2-3 TRBV20-1 TGCAGTGCTAGAGATAGGCGGGAGGGGCCTACAGATACGCAGTATTTT CSARDRREGPTDTQYF
once . TRBJ2-5 TRBV24-1 TGTGCCACCAGTGGGCGGACAGCCGAGACCCAGTACTTC CATSGRTAETQYF
. TRBD1 TRBJ2-1 TRBV7-9 TGTGCCAGCAGCCAAATCAAGGGGGCCAGCTCCTACAATGAGCAGTTCTTC CASSQIKGASSYNEQFF
. . TRBJ1-2 TRBV12-3/TRBV12-4 TGTGCCAGCAGCCTTACTACCGGGCCGACCAACTATGGCTACACCTTC CASSLTTGPTNYGYTF
. . TRBJ1-2 TRBV27 TGTGCCAGCAGGCGAAGCGGGGACGGCCAGATCTATGGCTACACCTTC CASRRSGDGQIYGYTF
few . TRBJ2-7 TRBV28 TGTGCCAGCACCCCGGTAGGAGGGGGGGGTTCCTACGAGCAGTACTTC CASTPVGGGGSYEQYF
. . TRBJ1-4 TRBV9 TGTGCCAGCAGCGAGGAGGGGGGAGCTAATGAAAAACTGTTTTTT CASSEEGGANEKLFF
. TRBD1 TRBJ2-7 TRBV10-3 TGTGCCATCACCCCACAGGGGAGTTACGAGCAGTACTTC CAITPQGSYEQYF
. . TRBJ2-7 TRBV5-1 TGCGCCAGCAGCTTGGCCACGGATGACTACGAGCAGTACTTC CASSLATDDYEQYF
. TRBD1 TRBJ2-7 TRBV28 TGTGCCAGCAGTACAACAGGGGGCTGGTCCTACGAGCAGTACTTC CASSTTGGWSYEQYF
. TRBD1 TRBJ1-1 TRBV2 TGTGCCAGCAGCGACAGGGGGTACACTGAAGCTTTCTTT CASSDRGYTEAFF
. TRBD1 TRBJ2-5 TRBV12-3/TRBV12-4 TGTGCCAGCACCTCAGGGGGCGGCTACCAAGAGACCCAGTACTTC CASTSGGGYQETQYF
few . TRBJ1-6 TRBV6-6 TGTGCCAGCAGTTACTCAGAGGGGTCGGCACCCCTCCACTTT CASSYSEGSAPLHF
few TRBD2 TRBJ2-1 TRBV15 TGTGCCACCAGCAGAGATCGACTAGCCAATGAGCAGTTCTTC CATSRDRLANEQFF
many TRBD1 TRBJ2-1 TRBV5-1 TGCGCCAGCAGCCCGACAGGGGCCGCCTACAATGAGCAGTTCTTC CASSPTGAAYNEQFF
few . TRBJ2-1 TRBV7-8 TGTGCCAGCAGCCCTACCTTTGCCTCAGGTTCCTACAATGAGCAGTTCTTC CASSPTFASGSYNEQFF